Listed below are T cell receptor beta chains from one sample, sequenced in a study of T-cell memory formation after mild COVID-19. MiXCR was run by TCRdb on the 5' RACE reads, yielding one entry per CDR3 protein. This sample carries 200,000 to 250,000 distinct CDR3 sequences, over 9.5% of them seen once, and the ten largest clones take 3.5%. The sequencing input was PBMCs or a T cell subset sorted from them (not recorded which). These receptors were taken from a man aged 18 to 30 who had mild COVID-19 (a few samples of this study predate the infection). Cell type and time point are not known. CDR3s include the opening cysteine and the closing phenylalanine or tryptophan. The D gene is left open where the match is weak. Size is stated for part of the rows, as once, few or many counts, or as a class when the clone is expanded.

d_call j_call v_call clone_size cdr3_aa cdr3_nt
NA TRBJ1-4 TRBV12-3/TRBV12-4 NA CASSDDRIEKLFF TGTGCCAGCAGTGATGACAGGATTGAAAAACTGTTTTTT
NA TRBJ1-1 TRBV7-2 few CASRKEGNTEAFF TGTGCCAGCAGGAAGGAGGGGAACACTGAAGCTTTCTTT
NA TRBJ2-3 TRBV5-5 NA CASSSLGVRSTDTQYF TGTGCCAGCAGCTCTCTAGGGGTAAGAAGCACAGATACGCAGTATTTT
TRBD1 TRBJ2-1 TRBV25-1 many CATQGRTGSHNEQFF TGTGCCACCCAGGGGAGGACAGGGTCACACAATGAGCAGTTCTTC
TRBD1 TRBJ2-1 TRBV5-1 few CASSSKFIGQGNFGSYNEQFF TGCGCCAGCAGCTCGAAATTTATCGGACAGGGAAACTTTGGATCCTACAATGAGCAGTTCTTC
NA TRBJ2-6 TRBV4-1 NA CASSQGAQSGANVLTF TGCGCCAGCAGCCAAGGGGCACAGTCTGGGGCCAACGTCCTGACTTTC
NA TRBJ1-1 TRBV9 NA CASSARDTSRAFF TGTGCCAGCAGCGCCCGGGACACCAGCAGAGCTTTCTTT
NA TRBJ2-5 TRBV6-5 NA CASSRQESGTQYF TGTGCCAGCAGCAGACAGGAATCCGGGACCCAGTACTTC
TRBD1 TRBJ2-3 TRBV2 NA CASSDPRGKGTDTQYF TGTGCCAGCAGTGACCCCAGGGGGAAAGGCACAGATACGCAGTATTTT
NA TRBJ1-3 TRBV28 NA CASSLVGAGNTIYF TGTGCCAGCAGTTTAGTAGGGGCAGGAAACACCATATATTTT
TRBD1 TRBJ1-1 TRBV12-3/TRBV12-4 NA CASSYHTGGTEAFF TGTGCCAGCAGTTACCACACAGGGGGCACTGAAGCTTTCTTT
TRBD2 TRBJ2-5 TRBV2 NA CASMRGPGAGEETQYF TGTGCCAGCATGAGAGGCCCAGGAGCGGGGGAAGAGACCCAGTACTTC
TRBD1 TRBJ1-6 TRBV6-5 NA CASRTGTVNSPLHF TGTGCCAGCAGAACCGGGACAGTTAATTCACCCCTCCACTTT
NA TRBJ2-1 TRBV11-1 many CASSSQVHNEQFF TGTGCCAGCAGCAGCCAGGTCCACAATGAGCAGTTCTTC
NA TRBJ1-2 TRBV7-9 few CASSLGQRLALSYTF TGTGCCAGCAGCCTCGGACAGCGACTAGCTTTAAGCTACACCTTC
TRBD2 TRBJ2-5 TRBV20-1 few CSAAGGRGLETQYF TGCAGTGCTGCGGGGGGCCGGGGTCTCGAGACCCAGTACTTC
TRBD1 TRBJ2-4 TRBV10-3 NA CAISPGQGITKNIQYF TGTGCCATCAGTCCTGGACAGGGGATCACCAAAAACATTCAGTACTTC
TRBD2 TRBJ2-1 TRBV7-2 NA CASTQRGLAGAYNEQFF TGTGCCAGCACCCAGCGGGGGCTAGCGGGGGCCTACAATGAGCAGTTCTTC
TRBD1 TRBJ1-3 TRBV28 NA CASSRTGPGNTIYF TGTGCCAGCAGCCGGACAGGGCCAGGAAACACCATATATTTT
TRBD1 TRBJ1-2 TRBV7-3 few CASSFSETGPDYTF TGTGCCAGCAGCTTCTCGGAGACAGGGCCCGACTACACCTTC
NA TRBJ2-5 TRBV5-1 NA CASSFGGIGGWETQYF TGCGCCAGCAGCTTCGGGGGGATTGGGGGCTGGGAGACCCAGTACTTC
NA TRBJ2-3 TRBV29-1 few CSAPRSTDTQYF TGCAGCGCCCCCCGTAGCACAGATACGCAGTATTTT
TRBD1 TRBJ1-1 TRBV10-3 few CAITRGQGYNTEAFF TGTGCCATCACCAGGGGACAGGGATATAACACTGAAGCTTTCTTT
NA TRBJ2-3 TRBV5-6 NA CASSLDYSSTDTQYF TGTGCCAGCAGCTTAGACTATTCTAGCACAGATACGCAGTATTTT
NA TRBJ1-1 TRBV20-1 few CSARFTEAFF TGCAGTGCTAGATTCACTGAAGCTTTCTTT
NA TRBJ2-5 TRBV20-1 few CSARKYQETQYF TGCAGTGCTAGGAAGTACCAAGAGACCCAGTACTTC
NA TRBJ1-5 TRBV6-2/TRBV6-3 few CASSLRRAGRNQPQHF TGTGCCAGCTCCCTACGGAGGGCAGGGCGGAACCAGCCCCAGCATTTT
NA TRBJ2-3 TRBV5-1 many CASSSTTDTQYF TGCGCCAGCAGCTCAACCACAGATACGCAGTATTTT
NA TRBJ2-3 TRBV7-8 NA CASSLAGGYTQYF TGTGCCAGCAGCTTAGCGGGGGGCTATACGCAGTATTTT
NA TRBJ1-1 TRBV2 NA CASSGEMNTEAFF TGTGCCAGCAGTGGGGAGATGAACACTGAAGCTTTCTTT
NA TRBJ2-1 TRBV11-2 few CASSWTARGENEQFF TGTGCCAGCAGCTGGACCGCCAGGGGGGAGAATGAGCAGTTCTTC
NA TRBJ2-5 TRBV6-1 many CASSEVKGLGETQYF TGTGCCAGCAGTGAAGTTAAGGGGCTGGGAGAGACCCAGTACTTC
NA TRBJ1-2 TRBV3-1 NA CASSRRASGYGYTF TGTGCCAGCAGCCGAAGGGCGTCGGGCTATGGCTACACCTTC
NA TRBJ2-3 TRBV4-3 many CASSQVLASSTDTQYF TGCGCCAGCAGCCAAGTACTGGCATCTAGCACAGATACGCAGTATTTT
TRBD2 TRBJ2-3 TRBV12-3/TRBV12-4 few CASSPGLAGRDTQYF TGTGCCAGCAGCCCAGGACTAGCGGGGAGAGATACGCAGTATTTT
NA TRBJ1-4 TRBV7-2 NA CASSTQRGTNEKLFF TGTGCCAGCAGCACCCAGCGAGGAACTAATGAAAAACTGTTTTTT
NA TRBJ2-3 TRBV4-2 NA CASSQDRGPTDTQYF TGTGCCAGCAGCCAAGACAGGGGTCCGACAGATACGCAGTATTTT
NA TRBJ2-1 TRBV6-5 NA CASSVSGTAYNEQFF TGTGCCAGCAGTGTATCCGGGACCGCCTACAATGAGCAGTTCTTC
TRBD1 TRBJ1-1 TRBV6-2/TRBV6-3 few CASSYWTGAGAEAFF TGTGCCAGCAGTTACTGGACAGGGGCGGGCGCTGAAGCTTTCTTT
NA TRBJ1-5 TRBV7-8 few CASSLTHPHF TGTGCCAGCAGCTTAACCCACCCCCATTTT
TRBD1 TRBJ1-1 TRBV12-3/TRBV12-4 few CASSPGTGPGTEAFF TGTGCCAGCAGTCCCGGGACAGGGCCGGGCACTGAAGCTTTCTTT
NA TRBJ2-5 TRBV20-1 NA CSARVGSQETQYF TGCAGTGCTAGAGTGGGATCTCAAGAGACCCAGTACTTC
NA TRBJ1-1 TRBV10-3 NA CAIRRNTEAFF TGTGCCATCAGGAGGAACACTGAAGCTTTCTTT
NA TRBJ2-1 TRBV7-2 many CASSQKTSPAPF TGTGCCAGCAGCCAGAAAACTAGCCCAGCCCCCTTC
NA TRBJ1-5 TRBV3-1 few CASSQDTVNQPQHF TGTGCCAGCAGCCAAGATACTGTCAATCAGCCCCAGCATTTT
TRBD1 TRBJ2-6 TRBV7-9 NA CASSLRDRGRRANVLTF TGTGCCAGCAGCTTACGGGACAGGGGGCGACGGGCCAACGTCCTGACTTTC
NA TRBJ1-2 TRBV24-1 few CATSGEGLGYTF TGTGCCACCAGTGGCGAGGGGCTTGGCTACACCTTC
TRBD2 TRBJ2-5 TRBV7-2 NA CASSLVSSGQETQYF TGTGCCAGCAGCTTAGTCTCTAGCGGGCAAGAGACCCAGTACTTC